The source of this TCR beta chain is a study of regulatory T cells in long-lasting Graves disease. Through Arm-PCR of CDR3 regions and iRepertoire HTBI primers, TCR beta libraries were built. TCRdb reanalysed the multiplex PCR reads using MiXCR and keeps one entry per CDR3 protein. The table has about 210,000 distinct CDR3 sequences, approximately 18% seen once. The time point was: newly diagnosed GD, antithyroid drugs for less than 3 months. With RNA extracted from PBMCs as input, the TCR library was made. There are many counts of this clonotype. The V gene lost 5 bases and the J gene lost 7 bases, with 14 bases spanning the gap. Germline V gene data show CDR1 as ENHRY and CDR2 as SYGVKD. The CDR3 is 14 residues long. This sample also belongs to another study, concerning T cells in Graves' hyperthyroidism and ophthalmopathy.

This specimen was peripheral blood mononuclear cells (PBMCs), taken at new diagnosis, from a patient treated with antithyroid drugs. The source of this sequence is a woman under 40 with Graves disease. The V gene is TRBV10-3, the J gene TRBJ1-4; a possible D gene is TRBD1 (5 bases). The CDR3 DNA reads as TGTGCCATCAGTAACCCGGGAAGGGGTGAAAAACTGTTTTTT. Translating it yields CAISNPGRGEKLFF.